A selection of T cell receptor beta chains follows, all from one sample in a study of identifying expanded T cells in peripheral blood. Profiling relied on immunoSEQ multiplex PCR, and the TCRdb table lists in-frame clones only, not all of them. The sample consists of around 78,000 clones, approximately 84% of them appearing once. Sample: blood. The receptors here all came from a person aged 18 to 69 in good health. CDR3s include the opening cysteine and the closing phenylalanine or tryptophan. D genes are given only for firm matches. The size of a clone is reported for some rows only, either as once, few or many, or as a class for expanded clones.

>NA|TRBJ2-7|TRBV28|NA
CASVDSATYEQYF
TGTGCCAGCGTGGACAGTGCCACCTACGAGCAGTACTTC
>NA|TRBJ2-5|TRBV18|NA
CASSSQQETQYF
TGTGCCAGCTCATCTCAGCAAGAGACCCAGTACTTC
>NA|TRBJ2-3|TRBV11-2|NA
CASSFSTDTQYF
TGTGCCAGCAGCTTTTCCACAGATACGCAGTATTTT
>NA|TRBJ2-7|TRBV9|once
CASSLGRSSYEQYF
TGTGCCAGCAGCCTCGGACGGAGCTCCTACGAGCAGTACTTC
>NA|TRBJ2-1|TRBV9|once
CASSPSSQGPDEQFF
TGTGCCAGCAGCCCCTCTTCGCAGGGCCCGGATGAGCAGTTCTTC
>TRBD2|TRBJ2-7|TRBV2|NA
CASSERLAAYEQYF
TGTGCCAGCAGTGAGAGACTAGCAGCGTACGAGCAGTACTTC
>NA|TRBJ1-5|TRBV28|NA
CASSFSRGNSNQPQHF
TGTGCCAGCAGTTTTAGCAGGGGCAATAGCAATCAGCCCCAGCATTTT
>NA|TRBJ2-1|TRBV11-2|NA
CASSLTGPSYNEQFF
TGTGCCAGCAGCTTAACAGGACCTTCCTACAATGAGCAGTTCTTC
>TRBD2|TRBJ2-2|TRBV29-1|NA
CSPMWAGGPNAGELFF
TGCAGCCCCATGTGGGCGGGAGGGCCCAATGCCGGGGAGCTGTTTTTT
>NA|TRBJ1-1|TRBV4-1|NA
CASSQAMWGGNTEAFF
TGCGCCAGCAGCCAAGCGATGTGGGGCGGGAACACTGAAGCTTTCTTT
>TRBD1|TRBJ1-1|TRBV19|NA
CASSIDRGTEAFF
TGTGCCAGTAGTATTGACAGGGGCACTGAAGCTTTCTTT
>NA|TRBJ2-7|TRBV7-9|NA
CASSLTVEFEQYF
TGTGCCAGCAGCTTAACGGTTGAGTTCGAGCAGTACTTC
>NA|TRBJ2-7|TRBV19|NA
CASSTDPGHIYEQYF
TGTGCCAGTAGTACCGACCCGGGACACATCTACGAGCAGTACTTC
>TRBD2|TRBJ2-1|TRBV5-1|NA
CASSPLAGGGNEQFF
TGCGCCAGCAGCCCATTAGCGGGAGGAGGGAATGAGCAGTTCTTC
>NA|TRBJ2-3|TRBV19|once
CASSTGNTDTQYF
TGTGCCAGTAGTACAGGGAACACAGATACGCAGTATTTT
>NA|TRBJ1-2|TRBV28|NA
CASTGDYGYTF
TGTGCCAGCACGGGGGACTATGGCTACACCTTC
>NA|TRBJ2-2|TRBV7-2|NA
CASSSYGSTGELFF
TGTGCCAGCAGCTCCTACGGTAGCACCGGGGAGCTGTTTTTT
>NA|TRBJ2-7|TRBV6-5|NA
CAGGSSYEQYF
TGTGCCGGGGGGAGCTCCTACGAGCAGTACTTC
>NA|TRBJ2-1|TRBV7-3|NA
CASSLEVGAYNEQFF
TGTGCCAGCAGCTTAGAGGTAGGCGCGTACAATGAGCAGTTCTTC
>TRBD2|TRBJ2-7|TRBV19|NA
CASRTSGNSYEQYF
TGTGCCAGTAGAACTAGCGGGAACTCCTACGAGCAGTACTTC
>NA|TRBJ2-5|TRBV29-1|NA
CSLKQGGETQYF
TGCAGCCTGAAACAAGGAGGAGAGACCCAGTACTTC
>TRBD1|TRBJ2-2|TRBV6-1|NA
CASRGTGNTGELFF
TGTGCCAGCAGGGGGACAGGGAACACCGGGGAGCTGTTTTTT
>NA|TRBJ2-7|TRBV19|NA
CASSLQAAYEQYF
TGTGCCAGTAGTCTTCAGGCTGCCTACGAGCAGTACTTC
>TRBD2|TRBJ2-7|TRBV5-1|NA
CASSSSGMAYEQYF
TGCGCCAGCAGCTCCAGCGGGATGGCCTACGAGCAGTACTTC
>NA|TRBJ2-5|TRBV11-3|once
CASSLGPEETQYF
TGTGCCAGCAGCCTTGGACCAGAAGAGACCCAGTACTTC
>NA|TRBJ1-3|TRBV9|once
CASGGGSSGNTIYF
TGTGCCAGCGGAGGCGGATCCTCTGGAAACACCATATATTTT
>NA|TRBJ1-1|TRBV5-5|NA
CASSWAMVNTEAFF
TGTGCCAGCAGCTGGGCGATGGTGAACACTGAAGCTTTCTTT
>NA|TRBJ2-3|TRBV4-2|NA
CASSQEPRPFTDTQYF
TGTGCCAGCAGCCAAGAGCCGAGACCCTTCACAGATACGCAGTATTTT
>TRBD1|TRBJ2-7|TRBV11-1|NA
CASSSGQGIYEQYF
TGTGCCAGCAGCTCCGGACAGGGCATCTACGAGCAGTACTTC
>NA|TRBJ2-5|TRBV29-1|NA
CSVLVGGKETQYF
TGCAGCGTCCTCGTGGGGGGAAAAGAGACCCAGTACTTC
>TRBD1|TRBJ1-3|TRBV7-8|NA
CASTGGTVFSGNTIYF
TGTGCCAGCACCGGGGGGACAGTGTTCTCTGGAAACACCATATATTTT